The present TCR beta chain was sequenced within a study of early T cells in non-severe SARS-CoV-2 infection. Study background: Sequencing was performed on bulk RNA from unsorted whole blood, leaving chains unpaired. Study-level points and caveats: Private and CD4 specificities were missed by VDJdb matching, which favored anti-spike CD8 responses.

This clonotype was counted many times. Its antigen is not known. The CDR3 totals 14 residues. Germline CDR1 MGHDK, CDR2 SYGVNS. Trimming pared 2 bases from V and 4 bases from J, leaving 10 bases between. Individual cDNA molecules received unique molecular identifiers. TCRdb recomputed calls from the 5' RACE reads with MiXCR, one row per CDR3 protein. This table holds approximately 97,000 distinct CDR3 sequences, roughly 13% found once. The chain employs TRBV25-1 and TRBJ2-3, with D possibly matching TRBD1 (5 bases). This clonotype was sampled from an adult who was a healthcare worker with PCR-confirmed SARS-CoV-2 infection or an uninfected control (not recorded which). The sequenced sample consisted of whole blood. CDR3 amino acids: CASSEGAPPDTQYF. In nucleotides, the CDR3 is TGTGCCAGCAGTGAAGGGGCTCCCCCAGATACGCAGTATTTT.